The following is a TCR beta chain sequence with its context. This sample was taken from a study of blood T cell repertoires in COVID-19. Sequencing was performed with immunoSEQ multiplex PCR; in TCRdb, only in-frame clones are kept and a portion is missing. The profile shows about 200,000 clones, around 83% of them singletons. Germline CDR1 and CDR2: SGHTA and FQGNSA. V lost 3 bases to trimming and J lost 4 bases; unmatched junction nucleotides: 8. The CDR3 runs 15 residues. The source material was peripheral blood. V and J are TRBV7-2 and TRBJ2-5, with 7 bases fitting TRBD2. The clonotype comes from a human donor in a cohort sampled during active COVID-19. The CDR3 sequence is CASSLSGSGAETQYF. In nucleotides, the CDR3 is TGTGCCAGCAGCTTGTCCGGGAGCGGGGCAGAGACCCAGTACTTC.